The 13 T cell receptor beta chains in this list originate from one sample, sequenced in a study of T cells in Graves' hyperthyroidism and ophthalmopathy. TCR beta CDR3 regions were amplified from RNA. The HTBI set primed first-round TCR CDR3 RT-PCR. TCRdb reanalysed the multiplex PCR reads using MiXCR and keeps one entry per CDR3 protein. The table lists about 740,000 distinct CDR3 sequences, 13% to 15% of them singletons. Specimen: blood. The receptors were sampled from a woman in her late teens or twenties with Graves' hyperthyroidism.

The chain has TRBV5-8 and TRBJ2-2; 8 nucleotides match TRBD1. Germline lookup yields CDR1 SGHTS and CDR2 YDEGEE. V shed 2 bases and J 7 bases; nucleotides not matched to a gene: 4. This CDR3 has 14 amino acids. CDR3 coding DNA: TGTGCCAGCAGCTTCAGGGGGCAGGTCGGGGAGCTGTTTTTT. Translating gives CASSFRGQVGELFF.

The table lists this clonotype with many counts. Here the CDR3 DNA reads TGCAGTGCTAGTAAGGGGGCCTCTGGAAACACCATATATTTT. It translates to CSASKGASGNTIYF. The J gene is TRBJ1-3, the V gene TRBV20-1; 7 nucleotides agree with TRBD1. Trimming took 3 bases from V and 0 from J; bases not matched to a gene: 2. Per the germline V gene, CDR1 is DFQATT and CDR2 is SNEGSKA (reference sequence). CDR3 length equals 14 residues.

The V and J genes are TRBV18 and TRBJ2-7; D call uncertain. The CDR3 length is 19 residues. Trimming shortened V by 3 bases and J by 1 base, and 25 bases separated the two germline ends. Germline loops: CDR1 KGHSH, CDR2 LQKENI. The CDR3 sequence: CASSPEDRIIAAPSYEQYF. The CDR3 DNA is TGTGCCAGCTCACCCGAAGACCGTATCATAGCAGCCCCATCCTACGAGCAGTACTTC.

In the case of this clonotype: A much more abundant neighbour one base away suggests this may be a read error. CDR3 DNA: TGTGCCAGCAGTTTATGGGCACTACAATCCGATGAGCAGTTCTTC. This translates into CASSLWALQSDEQFF. The chain carries TRBV28 and TRBJ2-1; no reliable D call. Germline values: CDR1 MDHEN, CDR2 SYDVKM. There are 15 residues in the CDR3. V lost 0 bases and J lost 8, with 14 bases in between.

The chain joins TRBV19 to TRBJ2-4; D is perhaps TRBD1 or TRBD2 (5 bases each). This CDR3 spans 15 amino acids. The V end lost 7 bases, the J end lost 6 bases, and 19 bases lay between the germline ends. Germline V gives CDR1 LNHDA, CDR2 SQIVND (reference sequence). CDR3 sequence: CASNPDGLQGNIQYF. The CDR3 coding sequence is TGTGCCAGTAACCCAGACGGACTGCAGGGAAACATTCAGTACTTC.

This clonotype was recorded at least ten times. This chain joins TRBV18 and TRBJ2-1; the D gene is possibly TRBD1 (5 bases). Germline values: CDR1 KGHSH, CDR2 LQKENI. The CDR3 length is 14 residues. The V end was cut by 6 bases, the J end by 6 bases, with 15 bases between. CDR3 coding DNA: TGTGCCAGCTCGCTCAACTACCAGGGCAATGAGCAGTTCTTC. Its translation is CASSLNYQGNEQFF.

The rearrangement uses TRBV20-1 and TRBJ2-5; D not certain. V was cut by 6 bases and J by 2 bases, with 13 bases left in between. The CDR3 spans 13 residues. Germline-derived CDR1 and CDR2 are DFQATT and SNEGSKA (reference sequence). CDR3: CSAAPGPQETQYF. The CDR3 nucleotides are TGCAGTGCAGCTCCGGGCCCTCAAGAGACCCAGTACTTC.

The chain recombines TRBV12-3 or TRBV12-4 with TRBJ2-7; 7 bases are shared with TRBD1. V dropped 6 bases and J dropped 3; count of bases not matched to a gene: 8. The CDR3 extends over 14 amino acids. This chain's CDR3 is CASSRAGGIYEQYF. The DNA of the CDR3 is TGTGCCAGCAGCCGTGCAGGGGGAATCTACGAGCAGTACTTC.

This clonotype was recorded many times. CDR3 coding DNA: TGTGCCAGCAGTTCCACCCCGGGACTAGCGGGAGGTGGGGCCAACGTCCTGACTTTC. Translating gives CASSSTPGLAGGGANVLTF. V usage is TRBV27 and J usage is TRBJ2-6; 15 bases line up with TRBD2. Germline V gene data show CDR1 as MNHEY and CDR2 as SMNVEV (reference sequence). J gave up 3 bases and V 4 bases, and 7 bases lay outside the gene matches. The CDR3 sequence is 19 residues long. Variable domain in full (rest from reference TRBV27 and TRBJ2-6): EAQVTQNPRYLITVTGKKLTVTCSQNMNHEYMSWYRQDPGLGLRQIYYSMNVEVTDKGDVPEGYKVSRKEKRNFPLILESPSPNQTSLYFCASSSTPGLAGGGANVLTFGAGSRLTVL.

CDR3 bases: TGTGCCAGCAGCGGGACCATCTGCAATGAGCAGTTCTTC. The encoded protein is CASSGTICNEQFF. V and J are TRBV2 and TRBJ2-1; D is perhaps TRBD1 or TRBD2 (5 bases each). Germline-derived CDR1 and CDR2 are SNHLY and FYNNEI. CDR3 size: 13 residues. Trimming took off 6 bases at V and 6 bases at J, with 12 bases between the two ends.

The gene calls are TRBV10-3 and TRBJ1-1, with 8 bases aligning to TRBD1. CDR3 length: 16 residues. The V gene's germline CDR1 is ENHRY and CDR2 SYGVKD. Trimming at V came to 3 bases and at J to 8 bases, leaving 14 bases not matched to a gene. The DNA for the CDR3 is TGTGCCATCAGTGACCCCCCGGACAGGGACGGGCTCGAAGCTTTCTTT. The encoded protein is CAISDPPDRDGLEAFF.

To note about this clonotype: A much more abundant neighbour one base away suggests this may be a read error. The CDR3 DNA is TGTGCCAGCAGCTTACTGAGGGCCAGGGGACACAATGAGCAGTACTTC. Translation gives CASSLLRARGHNEQYF. The gene calls are TRBV7-2 and TRBJ2-1; tentatively, D is TRBD1 (6 bases). The DNA end lines up better with TRBJ2-7; the J call may be wrong. Germline CDR1 SGHTA, CDR2 FQGNSA. The CDR3 is made up of 16 amino acids.

The V and J genes are TRBV9 and TRBJ1-3; the D is unclear. The germline V gene encodes CDR1 SGDLS and CDR2 YYNGEE. Trimming removed 4 bases at V and 0 bases at J, with 14 bases between. The CDR3 totals 16 residues. This chain's CDR3 is CASSPRLVISGNTIYF. The CDR3, as DNA: TGTGCCAGCAGCCCAAGACTCGTTATCTCTGGAAACACCATATATTTT.